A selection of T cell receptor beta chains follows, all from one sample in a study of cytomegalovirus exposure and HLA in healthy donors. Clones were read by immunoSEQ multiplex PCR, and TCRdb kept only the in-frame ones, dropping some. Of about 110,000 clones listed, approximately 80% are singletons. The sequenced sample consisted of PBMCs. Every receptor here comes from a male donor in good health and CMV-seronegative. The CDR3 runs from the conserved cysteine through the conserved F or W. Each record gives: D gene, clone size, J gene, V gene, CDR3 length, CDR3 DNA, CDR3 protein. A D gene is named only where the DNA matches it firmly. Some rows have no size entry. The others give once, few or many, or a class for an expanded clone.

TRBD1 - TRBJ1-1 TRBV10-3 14 TGTGCCATCAGGGAACAGGGGGCGAACACTGAAGCTTTCTTT CAIREQGANTEAFF
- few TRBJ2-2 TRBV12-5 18 TGTGCTAGTGGAAGGTGGTTAGCGGAATTCTTGAACACCGGGGAGCTGTTTTTT CASGRWLAEFLNTGELFF
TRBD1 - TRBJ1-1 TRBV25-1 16 TGTGCCAGCAGCGGTCTTGGACAGGTAAAGGAGACTGAAGCTTTCTTT CASSGLGQVKETEAFF
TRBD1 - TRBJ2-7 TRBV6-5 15 TGTGCCAGCAGAGGGGCCTCGACAGGGACCTACGAGCAGTACTTC CASRGASTGTYEQYF
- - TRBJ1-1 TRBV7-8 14 TGTGCCAGCAGCCAAACAGTAGCGGGCTCTGAAGCTTTCTTT CASSQTVAGSEAFF
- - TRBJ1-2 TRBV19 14 TGTGCCAGTAGCCGCGGGAGGGACTCCGAGGGCTACACCTTC CASSRGRDSEGYTF
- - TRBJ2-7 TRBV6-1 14 TGTGCCAGCGGGTGGACAGCTACATCCTACGAGCAGTACTTC CASGWTATSYEQYF
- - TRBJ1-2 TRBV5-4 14 TGTGCCAGCAGCGCACAGACCGGACTTTATGGCTACACCTTC CASSAQTGLYGYTF
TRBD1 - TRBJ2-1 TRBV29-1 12 TGCAGCGGCGGACAGGGGAACAATGAGCAGTTCTTC CSGGQGNNEQFF
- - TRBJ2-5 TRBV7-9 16 TGTGCCAGCAGCCCCCCTCTGACAGGAAGCCAAGAGACCCAGTACTTC CASSPPLTGSQETQYF
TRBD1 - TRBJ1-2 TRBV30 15 TGTGCCTGGAGCGACAGGGGGCGCGCCAACTATGGCTACACCTTC CAWSDRGRANYGYTF
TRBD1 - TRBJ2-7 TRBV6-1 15 TGTGCCAGCAGGGGAAGACAGGGGGCCTCCTACGAGCAGTACTTC CASRGRQGASYEQYF
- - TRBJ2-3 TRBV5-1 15 TGCGCCAGCAGCCCGGCGGGAACGAACACAGATACGCAGTATTTT CASSPAGTNTDTQYF
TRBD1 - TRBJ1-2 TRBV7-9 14 TGTGCCAGCAGCTTAATACAGGGGACCTATGGCTACACCTTC CASSLIQGTYGYTF
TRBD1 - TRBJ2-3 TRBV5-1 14 TGCGCCAGCAGCTTGGGGCAGGGGGTGGATACGCAGTATTTT CASSLGQGVDTQYF
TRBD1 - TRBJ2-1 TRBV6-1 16 TGTGCCAGCAGTGATCGACAGGGGGCAACTTTTAATGAGCAGTTCTTC CASSDRQGATFNEQFF
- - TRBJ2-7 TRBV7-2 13 TGTGCCAGCAGCTTAGAGGGGTTCTACGAGCAGTACTTC CASSLEGFYEQYF
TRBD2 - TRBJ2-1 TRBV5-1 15 TGCGCCAGCAGCTTGTTTAGCGGGAGGGCCGGTGAGCAGTTCTTC CASSLFSGRAGEQFF
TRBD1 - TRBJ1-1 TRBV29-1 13 TGCAGCGTGGTGACAGGGGTGAACACTGAAGCTTTCTTT CSVVTGVNTEAFF
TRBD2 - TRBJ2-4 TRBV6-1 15 TGTGCCAGCAGTACCCAGACTAGCGGCAAAAACATTCAGTACTTC CASSTQTSGKNIQYF
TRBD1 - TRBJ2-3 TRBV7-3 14 TGTGCCAGCAGCTTCGGACAGGCCACAGATACGCAGTATTTT CASSFGQATDTQYF
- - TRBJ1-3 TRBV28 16 TGTGCCAGCAGTGGGCAGGGGTTGTCGTCTGGAAACACCATATATTTT CASSGQGLSSGNTIYF
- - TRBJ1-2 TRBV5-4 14 TGTGCCAGCAGCTTGTGGGGGCCGAAAGAAGGCTACACCTTC CASSLWGPKEGYTF
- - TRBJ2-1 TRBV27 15 TGTGCCAGCAGCGAGCGGTCCAGCTCCTACAATGAGCAGTTCTTC CASSERSSSYNEQFF
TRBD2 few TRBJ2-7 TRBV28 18 TGTGCCAGCAGTCCTATAAATGGACTAGCGGGAGGGCCCCACGAGCAGTACTTC CASSPINGLAGGPHEQYF
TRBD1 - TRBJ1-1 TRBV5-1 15 TGCGCCAGCAGCTTGGCGACAGGGACGAACACTGAAGCTTTCTTT CASSLATGTNTEAFF
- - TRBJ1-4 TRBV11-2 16 TGTGCCAGCAGCTTATACCGGGACTCTACAAATGAAAAACTGTTTTTT CASSLYRDSTNEKLFF
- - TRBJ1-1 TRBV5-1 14 TGCGCCAGCAGCGAGGTGAGGAGGAACACTGAAGCTTTCTTT CASSEVRRNTEAFF
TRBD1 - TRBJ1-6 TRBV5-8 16 TGTGCCAGCAGCTTGAAGGGACAGTCGCCGCTTTGGCCCCTCCACTTT CASSLKGQSPLWPLHF
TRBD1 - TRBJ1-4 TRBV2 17 TGTGCCAGCAGTGAAACGGGACAGGGCACAACTAATGAAAAACTGTTTTTT CASSETGQGTTNEKLFF
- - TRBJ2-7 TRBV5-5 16 TGTGCCAGCAGCTTGGGTCAGGGCGGCAAAGGCTACGAGCAGTACTTC CASSLGQGGKGYEQYF
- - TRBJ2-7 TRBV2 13 TGTGCCAGCAGTGAAGCAGTAGCACCAATCCAACTCTTC CASSEAVAPIQLF
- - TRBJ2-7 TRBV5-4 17 TGTGCCAGCAGCCAAGGGGTGGGGGCGCGGGTGTCCTACGAGCAGTACTTC CASSQGVGARVSYEQYF
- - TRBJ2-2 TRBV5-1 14 TGCGCCAGCAGCTCCAGGGAAAACACCGGGGAGCTGTTTTTT CASSSRENTGELFF
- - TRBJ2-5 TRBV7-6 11 TGTGCCAGCAGCCCTGTCGAGACCCAGTACTTC CASSPVETQYF
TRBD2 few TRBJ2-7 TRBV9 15 TGTGCCAGCAGCGTAGGGGGTAGCGGGAGTTACGAGCAGTACTTC CASSVGGSGSYEQYF
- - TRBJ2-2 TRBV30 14 TGTGCCTGGAGTGCCGGGACGAACACCGGGGAGCTGTTTTTT CAWSAGTNTGELFF
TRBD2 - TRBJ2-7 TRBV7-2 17 TGTGCCAGCAGCTTTCGTTTAGCGGGAGGGGGCTCCTACGAGCAGTACTTC CASSFRLAGGGSYEQYF
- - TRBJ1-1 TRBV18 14 TGTGCCAGCTCACCATTGGAGCGGGAAGCCGAAGCTTTCTTT CASSPLEREAEAFF
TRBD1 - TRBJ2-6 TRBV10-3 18 TGTGCCTCCAAACCCCTGCGGGACAGGGGTTCCGGGGCCAACGTCCTGACTTTC CASKPLRDRGSGANVLTF
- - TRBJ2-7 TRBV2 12 TGTGCCAGCAGTCGACTTCGCTACGAGCAGTACTTC CASSRLRYEQYF
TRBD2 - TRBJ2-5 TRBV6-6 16 TGTGCCAGCAGTGTCGGACTAGCGGGTACCCAAGAGACCCAGTACTTC CASSVGLAGTQETQYF